This T cell receptor (beta chain) was sequenced during a study of blood T cells in healthy people across ages. As for the study in general: The capture of about one barcoded beta molecule per two T cells was achieved by template switching.

Many counts were recorded for this clonotype. It was with a sample-barcoded 5' primer and a J-beta primer mix that a second PCR of about 6 to 12 cycles was run. Via MiXCR, TCRdb re-called the 5' RACE reads, giving one row per CDR3 protein. This sample yields fewer than 1,000,000 distinct CDR3 sequences, of which around 45% are seen a single time; about 21% belongs to the top ten. The germline V gene has CDR1 SQVTM and CDR2 ANQGSEA. V lost 7 bases to trimming and J lost 3 bases; unmatched junction nucleotides: 5. The length of the CDR3 is 12 residues. Donors each provided about 9.5 milliliters of peripheral blood. Each sample yielded at least 6.5 million isolated PBMCs.

The sequence derives from a man aged 60 to 69 in good health. The genes are TRBV29-1 and TRBJ2-5, with 7 bases identical to TRBD1. Sequencing used blood. For the CDR3, the DNA is TGCAGCGGAGCCGGGACAGAAGAGACCCAGTACTTC. It codes for CSGAGTEETQYF.